The 20 T cell receptor beta chains presented below share a single source sample, sequenced in a study of T cells in Graves' hyperthyroidism and ophthalmopathy. RNA transcripts were the template for amplifying TCR beta CDR3 regions. The HTBI set primed first-round TCR CDR3 RT-PCR. TCRdb re-called the multiplex PCR reads through MiXCR, storing one row per CDR3 protein. The data contain 500,000 to 800,000 distinct CDR3 sequences, roughly 15% of them singletons. The specimen sequenced was blood. Receptors originate from a woman between 50 and 59 years old with Graves' ophthalmopathy.

This clonotype was counted only a few times. This chain uses TRBV6-1 with TRBJ2-1, with D perhaps TRBD2 (7 bases). Germline CDR1 MNHNS, CDR2 SASEGT. CDR3 length: 18 amino acids. Trimming stripped 8 bases from V and 8 bases from J, with 31 bases between. The CDR3 sequence: CASAASPRGGSGGYEQFF. The CDR3 coding sequence is TGTGCCAGCGCCGCTAGCCCTCGTGGCGGGAGTGGGGGCTATGAGCAGTTCTTC.

V gene TRBV7-2 combines with J gene TRBJ1-6, with D possibly matching TRBD1 (6 bases). From germline, CDR1 is SGHTA and CDR2 FQGNSA. This CDR3 contains 19 residues. Trimming pared 6 bases from V and 11 bases from J, leaving 32 bases between. The CDR3 protein is CASSQGNHQALSGETPLHF. As DNA, the CDR3 is TGTGCCAGCAGTCAGGGAAATCACCAGGCCTTGTCAGGGGAGACACCCCTCCACTTT.

At least ten counts were recorded for this clonotype. CDR3 sequence: CASSRDAVYEQYF. CDR3 DNA sequence: TGTGCCAGCAGCCGTGACGCGGTCTACGAGCAGTACTTC. The J gene is TRBJ2-7, the V gene TRBV7-6; no definite D call. V was trimmed by 5 bases and J by 3 bases, leaving 11 bases between them. Germline V CDR1 and CDR2: SGHVS, FNYEAQ. This CDR3 has 13 amino acids.

The V gene is TRBV24-1, the J gene TRBJ1-2; D gene unclear. V was cut by 4 bases and J by 5 bases, with 13 bases left in between. Germline CDR1 and CDR2: KGHDR and SFDVKD. The CDR3 has 14 amino acids. DNA of the CDR3: TGTGCCACCAGTGACACCAAGACACTATATGGCTACACCTTC. Protein sequence: CATSDTKTLYGYTF.

This clonotype showed up many times. The gene calls are TRBV20-1 and TRBJ2-5; 10 nucleotides align to TRBD2. The ends lost 6 bases at V and 5 bases at J; junction bases unmatched: 9. CDR1 is DFQATT, CDR2 SNEGSKA, per germline (reference sequence). The CDR3 covers 14 residues. The CDR3 bases are TGCAGTGCCCAGCTAGCGGGAGTGGTGGAGACCCAGTACTTC. This codes for CSAQLAGVVETQYF.

In this sample, this clonotype turned up many times. This sequence joins TRBV28 and TRBJ2-7, with 9 bases that match TRBD1. The ends lost 6 bases at V and 6 bases at J; junction bases unmatched: 9. In germline, CDR1 is MDHEN, CDR2 SYDVKM. This CDR3 contains 14 residues. CDR3 sequence (DNA): TGTGCCAGCAGCGGGACAGGGTTATTGGGCGAGCAGTACTTC. Its translation is CASSGTGLLGEQYF.

This clonotype was observed at least ten times. The V and J genes are TRBV29-1 and TRBJ2-2, with a weak D call TRBD1 (5 bases). Trimming stripped 3 bases from V and 8 bases from J, with 13 bases between. Germline loops: CDR1 SQVTM, CDR2 ANQGSEA. This CDR3 has 13 residues. The CDR3 loop reads CSVEWTQSGELFF. Here the CDR3 DNA reads TGCAGCGTTGAGTGGACACAATCGGGGGAGCTGTTTTTT.

This clonotype occurred a few times. Here the CDR3 DNA reads TGCAGTGCTAGAGTGTCTAGCGGCTCCTACAATGAGCAGTTCTTC. This gives the protein CSARVSSGSYNEQFF. The chain is built from TRBV20-1 and TRBJ2-1; 7 bases align to TRBD2. In germline, CDR1 is DFQATT, CDR2 SNEGSKA (reference sequence). The CDR3 length is 15 residues. V gave up 1 base and J gave up 0 bases; unmatched junction bases: 3.

The table lists this clonotype with a few counts. The V call is TRBV20-1, the J call TRBJ2-2; a weak D match, TRBD2 (6 bases). Trimming pared 3 bases from V and 6 bases from J, leaving 14 bases between. The CDR3 is 14 residues long. Germline V lookup: CDR1 DFQATT, CDR2 SNEGSKA (reference sequence). DNA of the CDR3: TGCAGTGCTAGGGTGCGGGAAGGGGCCGGGGAGCTGTTTTTT. It is translated as CSARVREGAGELFF.

The chain recombines TRBV12-3 or TRBV12-4 with TRBJ1-5, with D possibly being TRBD1 (6 bases). This CDR3 has 17 residues. V lost 5 bases and J lost 4, with 21 bases in between. DNA for the CDR3: TGTGCCAGCAGTCCTCGCTTGGGGGGGCAGGGGAATCAGCCCCAGCATTTT. Translation gives CASSPRLGGQGNQPQHF.

This clonotype occurred many times. This rearrangement joins TRBV5-5 to TRBJ1-1; no clear D. Germline V gene data show CDR1 as SGHKS and CDR2 as YYEKEE (reference sequence). The CDR3 extends over 11 amino acids. V gave up 0 bases and J gave up 8 bases, with 5 bases separating them. For the CDR3, the DNA is TGTGCCAGCAGCTTGGTCGACGAAGCTTTCTTT. Its translation is CASSLVDEAFF.

This clonotype was picked up many times. Here the CDR3 DNA reads TGCGCCAGCAGCTTGGGTGGGGCTGGGGCCAACGTCCTGACTTTC. Translation gives CASSLGGAGANVLTF. The J gene is TRBJ2-6, the V gene TRBV5-1, with D hard to call. The ends were cut back, 0 bases at V and 2 bases at J, with 6 bases in the middle. Germline V gene data show CDR1 as SGHRS and CDR2 as YFSETQ. This CDR3 contains 15 residues. Together with reference TRBV5-1 and TRBJ2-6, the CDR3 gives the full variable domain: KAGVTQTPRYLIKTRGQQVTLSCSPISGHRSVSWYQQTPGQGLQFLFEYFSETQRNKGNFPGRFSGRQFSNSRSEMNVSTLELGDSALYLCASSLGGAGANVLTFGAGSRLTVL.

This clonotype was seen ten or more times. The chain has TRBV3-1 and TRBJ1-1, with TRBD1 identical over 8 bases. The ends lost 4 bases at V and 5 bases at J; junction bases unmatched: 6. This CDR3 is built from 14 residues. The germline CDR1 and CDR2 sequences are LGHDT and YNNKEL (reference sequence). The CDR3 is CASSRAGGWTEAFF. The CDR3 nucleotides are TGTGCCAGCAGCCGAGCAGGGGGCTGGACTGAAGCTTTCTTT. Complete variable domain (other parts from reference TRBV3-1 and TRBJ1-1): DTAVSQTPKYLVTQMGNDKSIKCEQNLGHDTMYWYKQDSKKFLKIMFSYNNKELIINETVPNRFSPKSPDKAHLNLHINSLELGDSAVYFCASSRAGGWTEAFFGQGTRLTVV.

This chain links TRBV5-1 with TRBJ2-7; no clear D gene. V was shortened by 9 bases and J by 6 bases, with 25 bases between the two germline ends. The CDR3 loop spans 15 amino acids. Germline CDR1 and CDR2: SGHRS and YFSETQ. The CDR3 spells CATSPIDSTISEQYF. In DNA form, the CDR3 reads TGCGCCACCTCACCTATCGATTCCACTATCTCCGAGCAGTACTTC.

This clonotype was seen many times. This chain connects TRBV27 to TRBJ1-4; no definite D call. The V end lost 4 bases, the J end lost 8 bases, and 14 bases lay between the germline ends. Germline CDR1 and CDR2: MNHEY and SMNVEV (reference sequence). The CDR3 is 14 residues long. The CDR3 here is CASSSPAAKEKLFF. The CDR3 nucleotides are TGTGCCAGCAGTTCTCCGGCAGCGAAGGAAAAACTGTTTTTT.

The chain joins TRBV19 to TRBJ2-3, with a possible D match to TRBD2 (5 bases). CDR3 size: 14 residues. V lost 5 bases to trimming and J lost 4 bases, with 13 bases between them. Looked up from germline, CDR1 is LNHDA and CDR2 is SQIVND (reference sequence). CDR3 nucleotide sequence: TGTGCCAGTAGTGTGGCCCCCGGGGCAGATACGCAGTATTTT. Its protein product is CASSVAPGADTQYF.

This clonotype has at least ten counts. The gene calls are TRBV27 and TRBJ2-3; possible D gene TRBD2, 5 bases. CDR1 is MNHEY and CDR2 is SMNVEV in the germline V gene (reference sequence). The CDR3 is 16 amino acids. V was trimmed by 0 bases and J by 4 bases, leaving 14 bases between them. CDR3 residues: CASSLSRGPAADTQYF. Here the CDR3 DNA reads TGTGCCAGCAGTTTATCGAGAGGGCCGGCGGCAGATACGCAGTATTTT.

At least ten counts were recorded for this clonotype. J is TRBJ2-4 and V is TRBV6-1; 9 bases fit TRBD2. The CDR3 spans 20 residues. Trimming removed 6 bases from V and 0 bases from J; junction bases left unmatched: 18. CDR1 and CDR2 from the germline V gene are MNHNS and SASEGT. The CDR3 is CASSPSPAGGGILAKNIQYF. The CDR3 nucleotides are TGTGCCAGCAGCCCGAGCCCCGCGGGAGGGGGGATTCTAGCCAAAAACATTCAGTACTTC.

Note on this clonotype: A single base separates this from a much larger clone, so it may be a read error. The gene calls are TRBV12-3 or TRBV12-4 and TRBJ2-5; a weak D match, TRBD2 (6 bases). The CDR3 is made up of 14 amino acids. Trimming pared 6 bases from V and 1 base from J, leaving 12 bases between. The CDR3 sequence: CASSLRDFQETQYF. The CDR3 DNA reads TGTGCCAGCAGCCTCCGGGACTTCCAAGAGACCCAGTACTTC.

This clonotype was observed at least ten times. V and J are TRBV18 and TRBJ1-2; D possibly corresponds to TRBD1 (6 bases). Trimming shortened V by 2 bases and J by 0 bases, and 10 bases separated the two germline ends. The CDR3 is 15 amino acids. CDR1 KGHSH and CDR2 LQKENI come from the germline V gene. CDR3: CASSPRTEPNYGYTF. In DNA, the CDR3 is TGTGCCAGCTCACCAAGGACAGAACCTAACTATGGCTACACCTTC.